The 18 T cell receptor beta chains below all came from one sample that was sequenced in a study of regulatory T cells in long-lasting Graves disease listed by TCRdb under 2021. Library method: multiplex PCR. TCRdb names Illumina HiSeq 4000 as the instrument used. iRepertoire HTBI primers and Arm-PCR amplification of CDR3 regions were used to construct TCR beta libraries. TCRdb reprocessed the public reads (quality trimming at Q25 with fastp, clone calling with MiXCR) and kept in-frame beta chains. For every CDR3 protein sequence, its rows merge into one entry that carries the most common genes and DNA. Here the sample has 300,000 to 350,000 distinct CDR3 sequences; 15% to 20% occur a single time. In total, the top ten clones hold around 30% of the sample. The time point tag for this specimen amounts to: persistent/refractory GD, antithyroid drugs over 5 years with positive TRAb. For both TCR sequencing and RNA sequencing, RNA was extracted from PBMCs using TRIzol.

The material was peripheral blood mononuclear cells (PBMCs), obtained when the disease was refractory, from a patient treated with antithyroid drugs. The receptors come from a female donor with Graves disease.

This clonotype occurred many times. V is TRBV7-8 and J is TRBJ2-5; D unresolved. The germline gives CDR1 SGHVS, CDR2 FQNEAQ. The V and J ends lost 1 base and 4 bases respectively, with 19 bases between them. The CDR3 is 17 residues long. DNA for the CDR3: TGTGCCAGCAGCTTAGGGCCCCTAGTCCCCCGCACAGAGACCCAGTACTTC. As protein: CASSLGPLVPRTETQYF.

The table lists this clonotype with many counts. The chain couples TRBV11-2 to TRBJ2-7; D unresolved. CDR1 is SGHAT and CDR2 is FQNNGV in the germline V gene. The CDR3 is 13 residues long. Trimming took 0 bases from V and 4 from J, leaving 7 bases between them. In nucleotides, the CDR3 is TGTGCCAGCAGCTTAGACTCCGGGTACGAGCAGTACTTC. It codes for CASSLDSGYEQYF.

As concerns this clonotype: The germline gene is not matched at one end of the junction; a read error may be the cause. This chain uses TRBV27 with TRBJ2-5, with D unresolved. CDR1 is MNHEY, CDR2 SMNVEV, per germline (reference sequence). The CDR3 is 13 amino acids. CDR3 region: CANSTPSQETQYF. The CDR3 DNA follows: TGTGCCAACAGTACTCCCTCCCAAGAGACCCAGTACTTC.

Concerning this clonotype: A much larger clone differs from this one at a single base, so this may be a read error. This chain links TRBV12-3 or TRBV12-4 with TRBJ2-4; D possibly corresponds to TRBD2 (7 bases). The CDR3 is made up of 17 amino acids. The CDR3 nucleotides are TGTGCCTGCAGCAACACCATGGGGGGGGCTGACAAAAACATTCAGTACTTC. Its translation: CACSNTMGGADKNIQYF.

In this sample, this clonotype turned up once. The chain links TRBV7-9 to TRBJ2-2; 11 nucleotides line up with TRBD2. V was clipped by 7 bases and J by 0 bases; unmatched bases: 4. Germline assignment: CDR1 SEHNR and CDR2 FQNEAQ (reference sequence). The CDR3 sequence is 16 residues long. The CDR3, as DNA: TGTGCCAGCAACTCACTAGCGGGAGCGAACACCGGGGAGCTGTTTTTT. Protein product: CASNSLAGANTGELFF.

Many counts were recorded for this clonotype. This chain links TRBV29-1 with TRBJ2-7; 8 positions match TRBD1. Germline assignment: CDR1 SQVTM and CDR2 ANQGSEA. The CDR3 is made up of 14 amino acids. V lost 7 bases and J lost 0; bases outside the gene matches: 8. CDR3 residues: CSGTRQGSSYEQYF. CDR3 DNA sequence: TGCAGCGGAACTAGACAGGGGTCCTCCTACGAGCAGTACTTC.

This clonotype was detected a few times. The genes are TRBV4-2 and TRBJ1-2, with D perhaps TRBD1 (5 bases). The CDR3 covers 15 residues. Trimming shortened V by 0 bases and J by 2 bases, and 10 bases separated the two germline ends. The germline CDR1 and CDR2 sequences are LGHNA and YNFKEQ. CDR3 nucleotide sequence: TGTGCCAGCAGCCAAGAGGCAGGGCCGAACTATGGCTACACCTTC. Protein: CASSQEAGPNYGYTF.

This clonotype was seen many times. The chain joins TRBV12-3 or TRBV12-4 to TRBJ2-5, with D perhaps matching TRBD1 (5 bases). The CDR3 length is 12 residues. V lost 6 bases to trimming and J lost 5 bases, with 10 bases between them. CDR3 coding DNA: TGTGCCAGCAGCTACAGGACCGAGACCCAGTACTTC. It specifies CASSYRTETQYF.

This clonotype was seen only a few times. V gene TRBV9 combines with J gene TRBJ2-5; 12 bases line up with TRBD1. The CDR3 length is 16 residues. Unmatched junction bases numbered 8, after V lost 3 bases and J lost 5 bases. Germline CDR1 reads SGDLS; CDR2 reads YYNGEE. The CDR3 DNA is TGTGCCAGCAGCGCGTGGGGACAGGGGGCGGGGGAGACCCAGTACTTC. Amino acid sequence: CASSAWGQGAGETQYF.

The table lists this clonotype with a few counts. The chain recombines TRBV2 with TRBJ2-3; 8 bases agree with TRBD2. The CDR3 sequence is 18 residues long. Germline CDR1 reads SNHLY; CDR2 reads FYNNEI. V lost 3 bases to trimming and J lost 5 bases; unmatched junction nucleotides: 16. CDR3 DNA: TGTGCCAGCAGTGAGCCCGTCGGTGGTTCGGGGGGGGGAGATACGCAGTATTTT. Its protein is CASSEPVGGSGGGDTQYF.

This sequence joins TRBV24-1 and TRBJ2-2, with D possibly TRBD1 on 6 matching bases. CDR1 KGHDR and CDR2 SFDVKD come from the germline V gene. This CDR3 is built from 13 residues. V lost 8 bases, J lost 5 bases, and 11 bases lay in between. CDR3 protein: CATTPGETGELFF. The CDR3 nucleotides are TGTGCCACCACGCCAGGGGAAACCGGGGAGCTGTTTTTT.

This clonotype showed up many times. The CDR3 region has the DNA TGTGCCAGCAGCCCCCCTTTTACAGGGTACGATGGCTACACCTTC. Protein product: CASSPPFTGYDGYTF. The V gene is TRBV7-2, the J gene TRBJ1-2; D is perhaps TRBD1 (6 bases). The V gene's germline CDR1 is SGHTA and CDR2 FQGNSA. The ends were cut back, 5 bases at V and 6 bases at J, with 19 bases in the middle. The CDR3 length is 15 residues.

The V gene is TRBV5-5, the J gene TRBJ1-1; D might be TRBD1 (5 bases). The CDR3 is 14 residues long. V lost 1 base and J 6 bases, leaving 13 bases between the germline ends. Germline V gives CDR1 SGHKS, CDR2 YYEKEE (reference sequence). For the CDR3, the DNA is TGTGCCAGCAGCTTGATGGGCAGGGTTGCTGAAGCTTTCTTT. Its translation: CASSLMGRVAEAFF.

This clonotype was counted ten times or more. The V gene is TRBV7-2, the J gene TRBJ2-7; 10 positions agree with TRBD2. V trimming: 5 bases; J trimming: 4 bases; junction bases outside the gene matches: 5. Germline V gene data show CDR1 as SGHTA and CDR2 as FQGNSA. This CDR3 spans 14 amino acids. The CDR3 DNA reads TGTGCCAGCAGCCTGGCTAGCGGGGGTTACGAGCAGTACTTC. Protein sequence: CASSLASGGYEQYF. Combining the CDR3 with reference TRBV7-2 and TRBJ2-7 gives the whole variable domain GAGVSQSPSNKVTEKGKDVELRCDPISGHTALYWYRQSLGQGLEFLIYFQGNSAPDKSGLPSDRFSAERTGGSVSTLTIQRTQQEDSAVYLCASSLASGGYEQYFGPGTRLTVT.

The table lists this clonotype with many counts. The V and J genes are TRBV30 and TRBJ1-4; 10 bases fit TRBD1. V lost 4 bases, J lost 6 bases, and 2 bases stayed unmatched. Germline CDR1 and CDR2: GTSNPN and SVGIG (reference sequence). This CDR3 has 13 amino acids. CDR3 residues: CAWTGTGDEKLFF. For the CDR3, the DNA is TGTGCCTGGACCGGGACAGGGGATGAAAAACTGTTTTTT.

CDR3 in amino acids: CASSLNRGGSSYEQYF. For the CDR3, the DNA is TGTGCCAGCAGTTTAAACCGCGGAGGGAGCTCCTACGAGCAGTACTTC. The genes are TRBV27 and TRBJ2-7; D is possibly TRBD2 (6 bases). Germline assignment: CDR1 MNHEY and CDR2 SMNVEV (reference sequence). V lost 2 bases and J 0 bases, leaving 14 bases between the germline ends. CDR3 length equals 16 residues.

This clonotype has just a few counts. This chain links TRBV12-3 or TRBV12-4 with TRBJ2-2; a possible D gene is TRBD2 (6 bases). The CDR3 is 14 amino acids. The germline V and J ends were trimmed by 5 bases and 4 bases, with 11 bases remaining between them. CDR3 region: CASSGPTSTGELFF. DNA of the CDR3: TGTGCCAGCAGTGGCCCGACTAGCACCGGGGAGCTGTTTTTT.

The rearrangement uses TRBV2 and TRBJ2-3; no definite D call. Germline CDR1 is SNHLY and CDR2 is FYNNEI. The CDR3 spans 15 residues. V was clipped by 3 bases and J by 4 bases, with 14 bases between them. DNA of the CDR3: TGTGCCAGCAGTGAGCTTGGGCTAGACGCAGATACGCAGTATTTT. This codes for CASSELGLDADTQYF.